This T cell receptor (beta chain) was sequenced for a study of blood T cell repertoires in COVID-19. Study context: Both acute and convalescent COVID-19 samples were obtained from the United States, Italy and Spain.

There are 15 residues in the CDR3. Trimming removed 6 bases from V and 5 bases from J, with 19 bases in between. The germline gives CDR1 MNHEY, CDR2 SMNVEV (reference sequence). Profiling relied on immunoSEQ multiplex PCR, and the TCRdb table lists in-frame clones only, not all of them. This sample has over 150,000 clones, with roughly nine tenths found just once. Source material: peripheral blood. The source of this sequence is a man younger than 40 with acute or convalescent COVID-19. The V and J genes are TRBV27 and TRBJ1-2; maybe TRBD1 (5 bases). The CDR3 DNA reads TGTGCCAGCAGGGGGGAAGAAAGGGAGGCGTATGGCTACACCTTC. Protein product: CASRGEEREAYGYTF.